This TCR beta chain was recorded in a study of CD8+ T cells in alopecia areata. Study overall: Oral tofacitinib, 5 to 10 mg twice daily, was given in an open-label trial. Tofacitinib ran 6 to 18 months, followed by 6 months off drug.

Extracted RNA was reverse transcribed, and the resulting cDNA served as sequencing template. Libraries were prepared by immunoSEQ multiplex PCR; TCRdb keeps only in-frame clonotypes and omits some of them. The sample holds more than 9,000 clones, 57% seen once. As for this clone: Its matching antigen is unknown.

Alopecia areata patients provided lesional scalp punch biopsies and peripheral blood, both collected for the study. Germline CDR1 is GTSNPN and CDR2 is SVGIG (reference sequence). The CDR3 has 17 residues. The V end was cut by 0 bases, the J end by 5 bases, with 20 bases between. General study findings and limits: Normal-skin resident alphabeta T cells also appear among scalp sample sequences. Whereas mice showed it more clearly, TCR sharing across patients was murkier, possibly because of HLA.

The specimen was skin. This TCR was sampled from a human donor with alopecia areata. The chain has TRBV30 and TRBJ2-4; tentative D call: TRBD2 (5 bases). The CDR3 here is CAWSVEQRVLRENIQYF. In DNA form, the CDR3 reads TGTGCCTGGAGTGTAGAACAGAGGGTCCTTCGGGAAAACATTCAGTACTTC.